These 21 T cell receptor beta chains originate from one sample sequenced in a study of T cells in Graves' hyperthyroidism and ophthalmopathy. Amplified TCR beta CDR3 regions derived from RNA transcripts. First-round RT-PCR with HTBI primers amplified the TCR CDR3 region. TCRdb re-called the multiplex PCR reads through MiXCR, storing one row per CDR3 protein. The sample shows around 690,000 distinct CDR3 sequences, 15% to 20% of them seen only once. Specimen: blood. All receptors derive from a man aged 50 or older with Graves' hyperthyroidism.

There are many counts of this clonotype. CDR3 DNA sequence: TGTGCCAGCTCACCCATGAGGGGGCGGCACAATGAGCAGTTCTTC. It encodes CASSPMRGRHNEQFF. The V and J genes are TRBV18 and TRBJ2-1; 7 bases line up with TRBD1. Germline CDR1 is KGHSH and CDR2 is LQKENI. CDR3 length: 15 residues. V gave up 3 bases and J gave up 5 bases; unmatched junction bases: 7.

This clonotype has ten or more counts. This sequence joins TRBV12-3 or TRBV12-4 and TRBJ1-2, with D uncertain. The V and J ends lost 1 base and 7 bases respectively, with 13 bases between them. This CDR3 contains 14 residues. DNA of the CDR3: TGTGCCAGCAGTTTAGACGGGATCAGTGGTGGCTACACCTTC. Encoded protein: CASSLDGISGGYTF.

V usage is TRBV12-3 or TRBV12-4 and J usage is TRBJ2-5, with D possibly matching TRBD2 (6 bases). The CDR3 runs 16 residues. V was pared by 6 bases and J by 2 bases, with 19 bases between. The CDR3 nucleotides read TGTGCCAGCAGCTCCCGGAGGGAAGGGGTTCAAGAGACCCAGTACTTC. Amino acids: CASSSRREGVQETQYF.

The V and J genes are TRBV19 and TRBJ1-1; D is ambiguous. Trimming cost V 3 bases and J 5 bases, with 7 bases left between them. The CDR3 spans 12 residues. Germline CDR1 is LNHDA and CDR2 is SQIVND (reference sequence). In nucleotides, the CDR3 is TGTGCCAGTAGTATCGGGATTACTGAAGCTTTCTTT. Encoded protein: CASSIGITEAFF.

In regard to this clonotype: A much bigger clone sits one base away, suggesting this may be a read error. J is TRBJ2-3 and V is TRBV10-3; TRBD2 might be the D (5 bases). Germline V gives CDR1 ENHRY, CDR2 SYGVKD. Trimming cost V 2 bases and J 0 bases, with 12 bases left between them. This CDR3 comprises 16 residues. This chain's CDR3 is CAISETLASSTDTQYF. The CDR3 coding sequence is TGTGCCATCAGTGAGACGTTAGCGTCAAGCACAGATACGCAGTATTTT.

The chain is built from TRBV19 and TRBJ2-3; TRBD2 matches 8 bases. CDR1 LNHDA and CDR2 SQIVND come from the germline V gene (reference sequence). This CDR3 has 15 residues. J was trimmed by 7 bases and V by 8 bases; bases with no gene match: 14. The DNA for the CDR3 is TGTGCCAGTCGGAGGCATAGCGGGGTGGGGAATACGCAGTATTTT. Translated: CASRRHSGVGNTQYF.

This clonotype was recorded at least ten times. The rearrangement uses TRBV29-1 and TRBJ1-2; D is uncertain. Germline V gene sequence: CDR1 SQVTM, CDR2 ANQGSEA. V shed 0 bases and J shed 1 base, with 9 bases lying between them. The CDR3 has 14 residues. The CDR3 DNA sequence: TGCAGCGTTGAAGATCGCACTATTAACTATGGCTACACCTTC. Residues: CSVEDRTINYGYTF. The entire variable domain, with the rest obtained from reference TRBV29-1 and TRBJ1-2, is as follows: SAVISQKPSRDICQRGTSLTIQCQVDSQVTMMFWYRQQPGQSLTLIATANQGSEATYESGFVIDKFPISRPNLTFSTLTVSNMSPEDSSIYLCSVEDRTINYGYTFGSGTRLTVV.

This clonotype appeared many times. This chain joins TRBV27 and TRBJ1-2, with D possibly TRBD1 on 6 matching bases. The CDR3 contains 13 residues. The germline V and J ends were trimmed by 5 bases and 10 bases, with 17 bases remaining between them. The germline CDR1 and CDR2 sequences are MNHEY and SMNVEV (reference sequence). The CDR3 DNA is TGTGCCAGCAGTACCCGCTGGGACACGGACTACACCTTC. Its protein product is CASSTRWDTDYTF.

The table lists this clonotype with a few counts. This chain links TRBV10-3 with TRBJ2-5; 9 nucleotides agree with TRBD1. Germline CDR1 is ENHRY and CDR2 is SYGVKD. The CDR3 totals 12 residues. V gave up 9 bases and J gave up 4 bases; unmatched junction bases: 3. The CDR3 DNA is TGTGCCATAGGACAGGGGACAGAGACCCAGTACTTC. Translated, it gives CAIGQGTETQYF.

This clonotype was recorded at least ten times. CDR3 in DNA: TGTGCCAGCAGTTTAATTCCTACGGGAGGTAGCGAGCAGTACTTC. Amino acid sequence: CASSLIPTGGSEQYF. V and J are TRBV27 and TRBJ2-7, with 7 bases matching TRBD2. Germline assignment: CDR1 MNHEY and CDR2 SMNVEV (reference sequence). The CDR3 covers 15 residues. With V trimmed by 2 bases and J by 6 bases, 10 bases remained unmatched.

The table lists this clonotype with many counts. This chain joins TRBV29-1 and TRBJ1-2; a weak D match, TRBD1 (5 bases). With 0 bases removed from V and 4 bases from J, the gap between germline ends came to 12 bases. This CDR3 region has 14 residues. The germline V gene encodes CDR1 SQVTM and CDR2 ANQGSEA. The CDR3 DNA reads TGCAGCGTTGAAGAGAGTCGGGGGGTCTATGGCTACACCTTC. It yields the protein CSVEESRGVYGYTF.

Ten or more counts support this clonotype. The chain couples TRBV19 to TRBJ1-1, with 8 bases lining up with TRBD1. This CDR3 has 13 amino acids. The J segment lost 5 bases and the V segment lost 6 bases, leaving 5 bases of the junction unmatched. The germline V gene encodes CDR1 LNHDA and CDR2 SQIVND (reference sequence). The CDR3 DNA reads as TGTGCCAGTAGCCAGGACAGGGCTACTGAAGCTTTCTTT. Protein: CASSQDRATEAFF.

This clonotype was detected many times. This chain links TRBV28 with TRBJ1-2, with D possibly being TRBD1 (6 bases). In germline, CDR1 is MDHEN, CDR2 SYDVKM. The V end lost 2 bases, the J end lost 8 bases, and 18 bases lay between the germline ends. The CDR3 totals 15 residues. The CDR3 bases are TGTGCCAGCAGTTTAAGTGTCGGGGGGCTTGACGGCTACACCTTC. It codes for CASSLSVGGLDGYTF.

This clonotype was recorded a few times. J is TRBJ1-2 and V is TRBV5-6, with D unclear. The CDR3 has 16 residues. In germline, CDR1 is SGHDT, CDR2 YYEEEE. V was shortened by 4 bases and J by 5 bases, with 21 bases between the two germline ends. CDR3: CASSQILTLSAYGYTF. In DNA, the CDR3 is TGTGCCAGCAGCCAGATTTTAACCCTTTCGGCTTATGGCTACACCTTC.

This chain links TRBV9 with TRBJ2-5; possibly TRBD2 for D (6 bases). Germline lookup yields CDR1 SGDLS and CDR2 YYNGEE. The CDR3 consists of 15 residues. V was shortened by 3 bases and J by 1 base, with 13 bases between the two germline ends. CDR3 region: CASSGGGDLQETQYF. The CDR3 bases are TGTGCCAGCAGCGGGGGAGGTGACCTCCAAGAGACCCAGTACTTC. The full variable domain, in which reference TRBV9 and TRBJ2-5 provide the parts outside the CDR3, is DSGVTQTPKHLITATGQRVTLRCSPRSGDLSVYWYQQSLDQGLQFLIQYYNGEERAKGNILERFSAQQFPDLHSELNLSSLELGDSALYFCASSGGGDLQETQYFGPGTRLLVL.

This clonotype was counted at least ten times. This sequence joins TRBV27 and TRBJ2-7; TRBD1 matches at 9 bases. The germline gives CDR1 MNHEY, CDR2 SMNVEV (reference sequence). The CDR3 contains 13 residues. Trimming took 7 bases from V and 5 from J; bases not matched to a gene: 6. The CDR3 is CASKGQGSHEQYF. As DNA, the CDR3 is TGTGCCAGCAAGGGACAGGGTTCCCACGAGCAGTACTTC.

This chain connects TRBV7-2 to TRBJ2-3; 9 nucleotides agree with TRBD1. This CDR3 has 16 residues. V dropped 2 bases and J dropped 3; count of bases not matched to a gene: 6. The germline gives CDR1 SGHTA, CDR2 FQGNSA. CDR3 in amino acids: CASSLYPGQGTDTQYF. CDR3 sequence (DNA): TGTGCCAGCAGCTTATACCCGGGACAGGGTACAGATACGCAGTATTTT.

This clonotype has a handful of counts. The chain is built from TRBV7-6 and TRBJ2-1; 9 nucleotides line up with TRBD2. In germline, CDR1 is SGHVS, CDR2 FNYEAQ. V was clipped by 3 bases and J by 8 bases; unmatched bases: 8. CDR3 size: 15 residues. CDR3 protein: CASSFGGRAGDEQFF. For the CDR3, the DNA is TGTGCCAGCAGCTTCGGCGGGAGGGCCGGGGATGAGCAGTTCTTC.

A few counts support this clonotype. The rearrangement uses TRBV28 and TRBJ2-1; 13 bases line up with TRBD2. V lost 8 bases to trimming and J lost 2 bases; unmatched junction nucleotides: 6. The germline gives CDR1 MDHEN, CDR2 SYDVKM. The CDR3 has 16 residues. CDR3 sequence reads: CASGLAGVEAYNEQFF. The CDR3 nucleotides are TGTGCCAGCGGACTAGCGGGAGTCGAAGCCTACAATGAGCAGTTCTTC. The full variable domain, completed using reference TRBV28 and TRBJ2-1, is DVKVTQSSRYLVKRTGEKVFLECVQDMDHENMFWYRQDPGLGLRLIYFSYDVKMKEKGDIPEGYSVSREKKERFSLILESASTNQTSMYLCASGLAGVEAYNEQFFGPGTRLTVL.

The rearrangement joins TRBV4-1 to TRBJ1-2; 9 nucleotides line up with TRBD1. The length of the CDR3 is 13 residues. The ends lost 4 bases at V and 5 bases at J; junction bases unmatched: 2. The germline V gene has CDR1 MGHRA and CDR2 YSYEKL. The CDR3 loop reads CASSRGTGYGYTF. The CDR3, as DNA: TGCGCCAGCAGCCGTGGGACAGGGTATGGCTACACCTTC.

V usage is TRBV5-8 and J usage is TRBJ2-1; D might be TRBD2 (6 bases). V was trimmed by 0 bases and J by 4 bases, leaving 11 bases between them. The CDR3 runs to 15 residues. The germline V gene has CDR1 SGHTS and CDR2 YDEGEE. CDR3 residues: CASSLVGTQYNEQFF. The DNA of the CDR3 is TGTGCCAGCAGCTTGGTAGGGACTCAATACAATGAGCAGTTCTTC.